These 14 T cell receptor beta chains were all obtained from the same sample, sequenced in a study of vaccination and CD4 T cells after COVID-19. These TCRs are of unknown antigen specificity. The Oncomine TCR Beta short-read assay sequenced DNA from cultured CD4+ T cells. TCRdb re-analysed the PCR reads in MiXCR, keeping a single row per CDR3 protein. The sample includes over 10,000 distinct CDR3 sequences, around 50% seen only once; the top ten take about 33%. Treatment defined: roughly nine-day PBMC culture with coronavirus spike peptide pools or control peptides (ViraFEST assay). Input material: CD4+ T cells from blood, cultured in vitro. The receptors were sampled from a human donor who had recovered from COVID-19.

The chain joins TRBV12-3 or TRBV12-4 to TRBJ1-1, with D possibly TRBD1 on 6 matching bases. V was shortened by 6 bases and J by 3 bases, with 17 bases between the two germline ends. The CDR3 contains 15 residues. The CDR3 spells CASSDHYREYTEAFF. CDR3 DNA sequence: TGTGCCAGCAGCGATCACTACAGGGAATACACTGAAGCTTTCTTT.

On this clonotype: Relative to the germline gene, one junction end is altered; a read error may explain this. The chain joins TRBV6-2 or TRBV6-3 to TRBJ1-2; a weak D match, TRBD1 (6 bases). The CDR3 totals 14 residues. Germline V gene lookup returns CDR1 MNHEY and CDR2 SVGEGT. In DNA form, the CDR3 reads TGTGCCGGCAGTTACATGGACAGCGTTGGGGGCTACACCTTC. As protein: CAGSYMDSVGGYTF.

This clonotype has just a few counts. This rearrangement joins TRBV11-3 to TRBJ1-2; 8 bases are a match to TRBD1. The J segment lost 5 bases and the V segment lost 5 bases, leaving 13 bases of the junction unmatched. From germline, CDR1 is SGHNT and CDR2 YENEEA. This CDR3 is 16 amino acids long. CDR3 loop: CASSNPAGRGPYGYTF. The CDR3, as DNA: TGTGCCAGCAGCAATCCAGCGGGCAGGGGGCCATATGGCTACACCTTC. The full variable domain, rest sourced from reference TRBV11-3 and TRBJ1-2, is EAGVVQSPRYKIIEKKQPVAFWCNPISGHNTLYWYLQNLGQGPELLIRYENEEAVDDSQLPKDRFSAERLKGVDSTLKIQPAELGDSAVYLCASSNPAGRGPYGYTFGSGTRLTVV.

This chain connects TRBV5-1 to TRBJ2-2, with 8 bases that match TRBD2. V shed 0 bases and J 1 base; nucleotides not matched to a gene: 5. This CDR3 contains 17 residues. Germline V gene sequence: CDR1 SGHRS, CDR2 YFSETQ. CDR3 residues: CASSLAGGVMNTGELFF. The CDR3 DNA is TGCGCCAGCAGCTTGGCCGGGGGGGTAATGAACACCGGGGAGCTGTTTTTT.

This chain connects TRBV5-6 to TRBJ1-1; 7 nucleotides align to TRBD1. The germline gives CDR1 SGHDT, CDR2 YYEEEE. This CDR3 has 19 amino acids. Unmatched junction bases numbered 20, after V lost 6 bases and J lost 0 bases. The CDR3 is CASIPQKTGWATMNTEAFF. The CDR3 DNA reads TGTGCCAGCATCCCACAAAAGACAGGGTGGGCTACTATGAACACTGAAGCTTTCTTT.

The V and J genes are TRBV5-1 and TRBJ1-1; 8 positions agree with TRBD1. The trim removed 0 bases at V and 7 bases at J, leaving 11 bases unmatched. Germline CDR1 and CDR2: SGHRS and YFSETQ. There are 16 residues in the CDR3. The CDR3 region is CASSLGGVQGAGEAFF. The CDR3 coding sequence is TGCGCCAGCAGCTTGGGTGGGGTTCAGGGGGCTGGTGAAGCTTTCTTT.

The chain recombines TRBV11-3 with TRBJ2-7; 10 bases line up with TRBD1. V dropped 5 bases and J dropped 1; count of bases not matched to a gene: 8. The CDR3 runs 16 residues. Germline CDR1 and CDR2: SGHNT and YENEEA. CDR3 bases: TGTGCCAGCAGCCTTCTGGACAGGGGGACTTCCTACGAGCAGTACTTC. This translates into CASSLLDRGTSYEQYF.

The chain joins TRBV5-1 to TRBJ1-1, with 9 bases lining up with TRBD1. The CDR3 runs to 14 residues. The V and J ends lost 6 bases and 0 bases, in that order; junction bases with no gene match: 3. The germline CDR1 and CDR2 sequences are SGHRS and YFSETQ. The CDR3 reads CASTTGGLNTEAFF. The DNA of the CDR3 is TGCGCCAGCACGACAGGGGGGTTGAACACTGAAGCTTTCTTT.

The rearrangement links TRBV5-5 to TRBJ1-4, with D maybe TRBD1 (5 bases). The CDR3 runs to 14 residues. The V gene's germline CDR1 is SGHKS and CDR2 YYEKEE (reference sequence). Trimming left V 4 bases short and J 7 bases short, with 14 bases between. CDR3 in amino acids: CASSDLQGSEKLFF. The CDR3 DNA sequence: TGTGCCAGCAGCGACCTGCAGGGTAGTGAAAAACTGTTTTTT.

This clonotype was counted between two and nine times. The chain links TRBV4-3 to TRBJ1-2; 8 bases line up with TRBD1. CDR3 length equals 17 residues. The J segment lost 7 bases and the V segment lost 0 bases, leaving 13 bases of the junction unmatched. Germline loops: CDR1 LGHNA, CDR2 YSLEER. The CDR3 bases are TGCGCCAGCAGCCAAGATAGTGGGAACAGGGGGTTTTCTGGCTACACCTTC. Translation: CASSQDSGNRGFSGYTF.

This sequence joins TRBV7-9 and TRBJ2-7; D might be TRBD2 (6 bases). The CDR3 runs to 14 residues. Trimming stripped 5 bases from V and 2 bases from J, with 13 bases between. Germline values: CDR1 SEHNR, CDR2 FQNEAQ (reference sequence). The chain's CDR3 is CASSPGGAAYEQYF. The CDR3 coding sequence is TGTGCCAGCAGCCCCGGAGGGGCAGCCTACGAGCAGTACTTC.

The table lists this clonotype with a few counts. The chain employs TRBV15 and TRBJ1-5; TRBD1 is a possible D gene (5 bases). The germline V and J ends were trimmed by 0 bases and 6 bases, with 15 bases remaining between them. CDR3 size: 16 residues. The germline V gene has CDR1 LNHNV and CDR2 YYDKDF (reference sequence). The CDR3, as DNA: TGTGCCACCAGCAGAGATCTTAGTAAGAGGGGTCAGCCCCAGCATTTT. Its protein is CATSRDLSKRGQPQHF. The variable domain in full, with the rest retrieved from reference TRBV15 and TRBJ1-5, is DAMVIQNPRYQVTQFGKPVTLSCSQTLNHNVMYWYQQKSSQAPKLLFHYYDKDFNNEADTPDNFQSRRPNTSFCFLDIRSPGLGDTAMYLCATSRDLSKRGQPQHFGDGTRLSIL.

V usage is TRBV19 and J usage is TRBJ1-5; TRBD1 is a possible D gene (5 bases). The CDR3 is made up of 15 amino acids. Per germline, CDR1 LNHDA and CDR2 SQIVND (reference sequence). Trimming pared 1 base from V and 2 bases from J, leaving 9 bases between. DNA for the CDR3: TGTGCCAGTAGTATAGGTGGGGGGGGCAATCAGCCCCAGCATTTT. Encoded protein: CASSIGGGGNQPQHF.

CDR3 sequence: CASSLGQRGTDTQYF. CDR3 bases: TGTGCCAGCAGCTTAGGGCAGCGGGGCACAGATACGCAGTATTTT. The V gene is TRBV7-8, the J gene TRBJ2-3; possibly TRBD2 for D (6 bases). This CDR3 region has 15 residues. CDR1 is SGHVS, CDR2 FQNEAQ, per germline. Trimming took off 1 base at V and 1 base at J, with 9 bases between the two ends.